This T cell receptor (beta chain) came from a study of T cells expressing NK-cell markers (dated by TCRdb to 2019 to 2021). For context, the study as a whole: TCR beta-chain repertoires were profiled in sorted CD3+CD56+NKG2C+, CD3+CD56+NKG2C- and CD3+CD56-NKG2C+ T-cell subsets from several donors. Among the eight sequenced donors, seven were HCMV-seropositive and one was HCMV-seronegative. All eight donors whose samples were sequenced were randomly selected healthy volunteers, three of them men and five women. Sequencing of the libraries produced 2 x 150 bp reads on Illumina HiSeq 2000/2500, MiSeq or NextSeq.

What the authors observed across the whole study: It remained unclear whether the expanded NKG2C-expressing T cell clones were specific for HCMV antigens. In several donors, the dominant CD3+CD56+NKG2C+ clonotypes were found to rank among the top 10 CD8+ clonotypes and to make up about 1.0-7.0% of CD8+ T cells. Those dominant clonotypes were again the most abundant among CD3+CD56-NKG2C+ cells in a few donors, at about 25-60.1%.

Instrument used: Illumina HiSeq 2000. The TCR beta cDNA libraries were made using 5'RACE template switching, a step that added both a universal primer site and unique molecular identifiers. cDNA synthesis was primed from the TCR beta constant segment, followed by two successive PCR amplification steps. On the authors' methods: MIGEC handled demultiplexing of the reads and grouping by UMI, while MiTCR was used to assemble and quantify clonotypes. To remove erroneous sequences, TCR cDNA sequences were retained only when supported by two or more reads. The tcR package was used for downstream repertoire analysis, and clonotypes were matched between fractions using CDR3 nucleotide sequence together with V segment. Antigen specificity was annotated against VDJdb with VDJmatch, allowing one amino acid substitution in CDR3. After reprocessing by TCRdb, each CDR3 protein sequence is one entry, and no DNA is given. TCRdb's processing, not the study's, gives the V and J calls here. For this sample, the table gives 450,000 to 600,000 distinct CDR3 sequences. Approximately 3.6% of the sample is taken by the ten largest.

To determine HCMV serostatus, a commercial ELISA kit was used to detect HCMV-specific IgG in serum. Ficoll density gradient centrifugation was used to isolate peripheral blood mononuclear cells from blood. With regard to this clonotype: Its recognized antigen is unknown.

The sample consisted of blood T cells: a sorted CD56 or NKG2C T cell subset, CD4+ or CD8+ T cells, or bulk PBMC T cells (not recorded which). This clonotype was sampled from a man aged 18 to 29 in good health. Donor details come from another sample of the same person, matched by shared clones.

CDR3 region: CSTGGVETQYF. The chain employs TRBV29-1 and TRBJ2-5. The germline V gene supplies CDR1 SQVTM and CDR2 ANQGSEA. The CDR3 spans 11 residues, from the cysteine through the phenylalanine. The coding DNA is unavailable.